This TCR beta chain was captured by sequencing in a study of T-cell reconstitution after alpha-beta-depleted transplantation in children. The J segment lost 6 bases and the V segment lost 1 base, leaving 9 bases of the junction unmatched. This CDR3 has 16 residues. Germline lookup yields CDR1 SGHRS and CDR2 YFSETQ. As it was prepared, the TCRbeta library received unique molecular identifiers. A single record per CDR3 protein comes from TCRdb applying MiXCR to the PCR reads. The sample yields over 550,000 distinct CDR3 sequences, about 10% seen once. The genes are TRBV5-1 and TRBJ2-7; 11 nucleotides align to TRBD2. The source of this sequence is a human donor who donated a stem cell graft to a child with acute myeloid leukemia. The sample in question was PBMCs from the stem cell graft donor, obtained from the stem cell graft. DNA of the CDR3: TGCGCCAGCAGCTTGAATAGCGGGAGGGCCGGAGGCGAGCAGTACTTC. Its translation is CASSLNSGRAGGEQYF.